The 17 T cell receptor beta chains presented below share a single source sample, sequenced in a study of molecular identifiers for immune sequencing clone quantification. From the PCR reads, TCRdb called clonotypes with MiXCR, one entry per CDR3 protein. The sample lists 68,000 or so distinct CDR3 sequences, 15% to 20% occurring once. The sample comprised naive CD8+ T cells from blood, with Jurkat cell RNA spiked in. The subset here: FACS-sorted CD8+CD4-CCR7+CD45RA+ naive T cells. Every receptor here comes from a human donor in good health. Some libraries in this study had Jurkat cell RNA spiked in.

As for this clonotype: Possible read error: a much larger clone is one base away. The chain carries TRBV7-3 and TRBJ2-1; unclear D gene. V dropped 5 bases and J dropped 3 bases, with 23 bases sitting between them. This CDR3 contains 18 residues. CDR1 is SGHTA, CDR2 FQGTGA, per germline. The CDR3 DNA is TGTGCCAGCAGCGAGGAAAGTAAGTATTTGATCCTCTACAATGAGCAGTTCTTC. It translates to CASSEESKYLILYNEQFF.

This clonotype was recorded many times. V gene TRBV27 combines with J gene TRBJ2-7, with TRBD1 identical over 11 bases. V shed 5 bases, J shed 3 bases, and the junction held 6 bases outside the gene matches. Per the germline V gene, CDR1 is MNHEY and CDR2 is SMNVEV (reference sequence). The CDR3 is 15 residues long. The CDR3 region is CASSTGTGGVYEQYF. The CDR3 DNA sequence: TGTGCCAGCAGTACCGGGACAGGGGGAGTCTACGAGCAGTACTTC.

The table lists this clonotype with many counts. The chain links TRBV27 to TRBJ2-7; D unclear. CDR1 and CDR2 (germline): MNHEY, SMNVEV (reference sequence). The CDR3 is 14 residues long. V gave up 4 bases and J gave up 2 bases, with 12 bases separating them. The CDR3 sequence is CASSSREVAYEQYF. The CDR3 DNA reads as TGTGCCAGCAGTTCCCGAGAAGTGGCCTACGAGCAGTACTTC.

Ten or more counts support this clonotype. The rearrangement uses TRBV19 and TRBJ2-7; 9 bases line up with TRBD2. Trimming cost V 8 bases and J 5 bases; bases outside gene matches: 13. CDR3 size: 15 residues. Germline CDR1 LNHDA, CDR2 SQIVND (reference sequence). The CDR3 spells CASRPFSGSGHEQYF. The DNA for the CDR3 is TGTGCCAGTCGGCCCTTTAGCGGGAGCGGCCACGAGCAGTACTTC.

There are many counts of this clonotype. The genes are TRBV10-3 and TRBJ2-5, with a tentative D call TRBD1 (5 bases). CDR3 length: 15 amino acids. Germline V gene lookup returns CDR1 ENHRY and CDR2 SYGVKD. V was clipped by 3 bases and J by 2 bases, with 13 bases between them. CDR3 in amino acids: CAISDRQGGQETQYF. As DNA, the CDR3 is TGTGCCATCAGTGACCGGCAGGGCGGACAAGAGACCCAGTACTTC.

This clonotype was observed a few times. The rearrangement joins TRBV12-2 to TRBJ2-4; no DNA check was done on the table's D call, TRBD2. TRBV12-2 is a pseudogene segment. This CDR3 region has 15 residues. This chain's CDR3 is CASRLVAGAKNIQYF. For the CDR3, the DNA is TGTGCAAGTCGCTTAGTTGCGGGAGCCAAAAACATTCAGTACTTC.

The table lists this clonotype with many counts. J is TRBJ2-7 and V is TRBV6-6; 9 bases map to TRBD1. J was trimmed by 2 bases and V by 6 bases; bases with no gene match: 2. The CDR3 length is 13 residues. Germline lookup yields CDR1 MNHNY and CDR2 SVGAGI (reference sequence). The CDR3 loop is CASSDRGAYEQYF. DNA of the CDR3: TGTGCCAGCAGCGACAGGGGGGCCTACGAGCAGTACTTC.

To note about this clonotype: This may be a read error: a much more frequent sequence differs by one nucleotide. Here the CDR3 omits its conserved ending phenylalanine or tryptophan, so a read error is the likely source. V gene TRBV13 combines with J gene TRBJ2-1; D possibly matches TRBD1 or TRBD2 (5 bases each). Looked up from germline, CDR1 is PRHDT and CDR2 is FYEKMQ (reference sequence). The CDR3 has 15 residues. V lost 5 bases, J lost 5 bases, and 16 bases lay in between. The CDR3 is CASSSYRDPHNEQFY. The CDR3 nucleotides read TGTGCCAGCAGCAGCTACCGGGACCCCCACAATGAGCAGTTCTAC.

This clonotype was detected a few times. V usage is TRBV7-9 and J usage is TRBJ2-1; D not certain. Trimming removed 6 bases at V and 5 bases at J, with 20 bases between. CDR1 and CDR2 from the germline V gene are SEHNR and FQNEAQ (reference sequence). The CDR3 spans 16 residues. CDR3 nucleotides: TGTGCCAGCAGGCACCTCATAGCCCTGAATAACAATGAGCAGTTCTTC. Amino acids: CASRHLIALNNNEQFF.

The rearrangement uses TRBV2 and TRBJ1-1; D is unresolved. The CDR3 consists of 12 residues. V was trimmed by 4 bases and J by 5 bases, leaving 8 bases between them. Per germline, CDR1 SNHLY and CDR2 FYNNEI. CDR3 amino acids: CASSVVGTEAFF. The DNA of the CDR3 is TGTGCCAGCAGTGTTGTCGGGACTGAAGCTTTCTTT.

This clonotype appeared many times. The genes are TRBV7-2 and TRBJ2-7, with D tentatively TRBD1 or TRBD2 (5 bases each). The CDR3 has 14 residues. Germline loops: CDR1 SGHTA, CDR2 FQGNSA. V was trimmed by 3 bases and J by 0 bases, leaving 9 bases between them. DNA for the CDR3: TGTGCCAGCAGCTTGGGACCCTTCTCCTACGAGCAGTACTTC. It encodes CASSLGPFSYEQYF.

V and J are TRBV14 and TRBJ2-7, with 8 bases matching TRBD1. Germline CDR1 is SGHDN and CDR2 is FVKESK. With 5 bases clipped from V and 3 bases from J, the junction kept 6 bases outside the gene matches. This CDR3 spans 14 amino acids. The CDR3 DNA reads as TGTGCCAGCAGCATAGGACAGGGTGGCTACGAGCAGTACTTC. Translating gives CASSIGQGGYEQYF.

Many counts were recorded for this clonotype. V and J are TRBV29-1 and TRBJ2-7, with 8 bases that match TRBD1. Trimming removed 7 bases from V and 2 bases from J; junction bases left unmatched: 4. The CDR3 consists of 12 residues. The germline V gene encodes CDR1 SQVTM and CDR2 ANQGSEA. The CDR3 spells CSARDRTYEQYF. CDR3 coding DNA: TGCAGCGCCCGGGACAGGACCTACGAGCAGTACTTC.

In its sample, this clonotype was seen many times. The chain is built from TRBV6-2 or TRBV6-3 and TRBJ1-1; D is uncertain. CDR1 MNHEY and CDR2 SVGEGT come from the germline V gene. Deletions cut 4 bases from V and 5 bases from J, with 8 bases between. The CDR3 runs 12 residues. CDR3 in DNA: TGTGCCAGCAGTTGGGTGGGGACTGAAGCTTTCTTT. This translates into CASSWVGTEAFF.

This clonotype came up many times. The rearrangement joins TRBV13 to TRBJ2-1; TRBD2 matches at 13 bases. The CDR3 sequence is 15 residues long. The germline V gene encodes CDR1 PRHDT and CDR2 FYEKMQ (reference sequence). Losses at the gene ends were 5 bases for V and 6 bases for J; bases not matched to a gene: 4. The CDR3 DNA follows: TGTGCCAGCAGCCTCAGACTAGCGGGAGGCAATGAGCAGTTCTTC. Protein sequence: CASSLRLAGGNEQFF.

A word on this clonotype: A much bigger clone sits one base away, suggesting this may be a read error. CDR3 region: CASGYEPGLGADTQYF. The CDR3 nucleotides are TGTGCCAGCGGTTACGAGCCGGGACTAGGAGCAGATACGCAGTATTTT. This sequence joins TRBV2 and TRBJ2-3; 8 nucleotides line up with TRBD2. Looked up from germline, CDR1 is SNHLY and CDR2 is FYNNEI. With V trimmed by 8 bases and J by 4 bases, 14 bases remained unmatched. This CDR3 contains 16 residues.

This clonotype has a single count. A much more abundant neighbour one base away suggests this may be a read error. The CDR3 is CASTAGVRETQYF. CDR3 coding DNA: TGTGCCAGCACCGCAGGGGTTAGAGAGACCCAGTACTTC. The V call is TRBV7-9, the J call TRBJ2-5; maybe TRBD1 (6 bases). Looked up from germline, CDR1 is SEHNR and CDR2 is FQNEAQ (reference sequence). The CDR3 covers 13 residues. The germline V and J ends were trimmed by 7 bases and 4 bases, with 13 bases remaining between them. Combining the CDR3 with reference TRBV7-9 and TRBJ2-5 gives the whole variable domain DTGVSQNPRHKITKRGQNVTFRCDPISEHNRLYWYRQTLGQGPEFLTYFQNEAQLEKSRLLSDRFSAERPKGSFSTLEIQRTEQGDSAMYLCASTAGVRETQYFGPGTRLLVL.